One sample yielded the 28 T cell receptor beta chains listed below, sequenced in a study of regulatory T cells in long-lasting Graves disease (dated by TCRdb to the early 2020s). Libraries were prepared through multiplex PCR. The instrument was an Illumina HiSeq 4000. To build TCR beta libraries, CDR3 regions were amplified by Arm-PCR using iRepertoire HTBI primers. The public reads were reanalyzed by TCRdb: fastp trimming at Q25, MiXCR alignment, in-frame beta chains only. Every entry covers one CDR3 protein and lists the most common genes and DNA from its rows. The sample includes 350,000 to 400,000 distinct CDR3 sequences, with around 15% observed a single time. Around 20% of the sample goes to the ten largest clones. What the time point label conveys for this sample: newly diagnosed GD, antithyroid drugs for less than 3 months. RNA was extracted from PBMCs in TRIzol for both TCR sequencing and RNA sequencing.

These data were also filed under a second study, of T cells in Graves' hyperthyroidism and ophthalmopathy.

Sequenced material: peripheral blood mononuclear cells (PBMCs), taken at new diagnosis, from a patient treated with antithyroid drugs. These receptors were taken from a woman aged 18-29 years with Graves disease. Donor details come from another sample of the same person, matched by shared clones.

This clonotype was counted many times. The J gene is TRBJ1-5, the V gene TRBV20-1, with D uncertain. The germline V gene has CDR1 DFQATT and CDR2 SNEGSKA (reference sequence). This CDR3 has 13 residues. Trimming took off 5 bases at V and 7 bases at J, with 15 bases between the two ends. CDR3 nucleotide sequence: TGCAGTGCTGAGTCTTACTACAACCAGCCCCAGCATTTT. It yields the protein CSAESYYNQPQHF.

This clonotype was counted many times. The rearrangement joins TRBV27 to TRBJ2-7; 8 bases match TRBD1. The CDR3 consists of 13 residues. J was trimmed by 4 bases and V by 6 bases; bases with no gene match: 5. CDR1 is MNHEY, CDR2 SMNVEV, per germline (reference sequence). The CDR3 here is CASRQGGEYEQYF. The CDR3 DNA sequence: TGTGCCAGCAGACAGGGGGGCGAATACGAGCAGTACTTC.

Of note for this clonotype: A far more abundant clone sits one base away, making this likely a read error. V usage is TRBV11-2 and J usage is TRBJ2-3, with D possibly being TRBD1 (6 bases). The J call could be wrong; TRBJ2-5 is a better fit for the DNA end. The CDR3 is made up of 14 amino acids. Germline V gives CDR1 SGHAT, CDR2 FQNNGV. CDR3 in DNA: TGTGCCAGCAGCTCCAACAGGGTTTCAGAGGCCCAGTACTTC. It is translated as CASSSNRVSEAQYF.

At least ten counts were recorded for this clonotype. This chain connects TRBV24-1 to TRBJ2-3, with 11 nucleotides matching TRBD2. Germline V gives CDR1 KGHDR, CDR2 SFDVKD. The V gene end was trimmed by 4 bases and the J gene end by 2 bases; junction bases not matched to a gene: 7. The CDR3 contains 17 residues. DNA for the CDR3: TGTGCCACCAGTGAAACGGGACTAGCGGACTCCACAGATACGCAGTATTTT. Translated: CATSETGLADSTDTQYF.

This clonotype turned up a few times. The chain recombines TRBV4-1 with TRBJ2-6, with 13 bases fitting TRBD2. The germline V gene has CDR1 MGHRA and CDR2 YSYEKL. This CDR3 is built from 19 residues. The V and J ends lost 4 bases and 0 bases, in that order; junction bases with no gene match: 6. The CDR3, as DNA: TGCGCCAGCAGCCCATATGGGACTAGCGGGACCTCTGGGGCCAACGTCCTGACTTTC. Protein: CASSPYGTSGTSGANVLTF.

In the case of this clonotype: One end of the junction is discordant with germline, which a read error may explain. Here the CDR3 reads CASSQEARGLDQETQDF. CDR3 bases: TGCGCCAGCAGCCAAGAAGCGCGGGGACTAGACCAAGAGACCCAGGACTTC. This sequence joins TRBV5-5 and TRBJ2-5; 8 bases line up with TRBD2. The CDR3 covers 17 residues. CDR1 SGHKS and CDR2 YYEKEE come from the germline V gene (reference sequence). Combining the CDR3 with reference TRBV5-5 and TRBJ2-5 gives the whole variable domain DAGVTQSPTHLIKTRGQQVTLRCSPISGHKSVSWYQQVLGQGPQFIFQYYEKEERGRGNFPDRFSARQFPNYSSELNVNALLLGDSALYLCASSQEARGLDQETQDFGPGTRLLVL.

In this sample, this clonotype turned up many times. CDR3 in DNA: TGTGCCAGCAGCCAAGGGGGGGGGATGAACACTGAAGCTTTCTTT. The encoded protein is CASSQGGGMNTEAFF. The chain recombines TRBV3-1 with TRBJ1-1; D might be TRBD1 (5 bases). V lost 1 base and J 0 bases, leaving 9 bases between the germline ends. Germline CDR1 is LGHDT and CDR2 is YNNKEL (reference sequence). The CDR3 covers 15 residues.

The chain couples TRBV2 to TRBJ1-5; D remains ambiguous. CDR1 is SNHLY, CDR2 FYNNEI, per germline. V was pared by 4 bases and J by 0 bases, with 7 bases between. The CDR3 has 14 amino acids. The CDR3 protein is CASSGVYSNQPQHF. CDR3 DNA sequence: TGTGCCAGCAGTGGGGTGTATAGCAATCAGCCCCAGCATTTT.

In its sample, this clonotype was seen a few times. This chain links TRBV9 with TRBJ1-6; D call uncertain. V was shortened by 3 bases and J by 9 bases, with 13 bases between the two germline ends. This CDR3 region has 14 residues. Germline assignment: CDR1 SGDLS and CDR2 YYNGEE. In nucleotides, the CDR3 is TGTGCCAGCAGCGCCCGAGGAGGGAGTTCACCCCTCCACTTT. This sequence encodes CASSARGGSSPLHF.

This clonotype was picked up many times. The V and J genes are TRBV5-1 and TRBJ2-1; the D gene could be TRBD1 or TRBD2 (5 bases each). The DNA end is more similar to TRBJ2-5, so the J call may be wrong. The V gene's germline CDR1 is SGHRS and CDR2 YFSETQ. The CDR3 contains 16 residues. CDR3 sequence (DNA): TGCGCCAGCAGCTCAATACCCGGGACGGTACAAGAGACCCAGTACTTC. Encoded protein: CASSSIPGTVQETQYF.

The sample holds many counts of this clonotype. The gene calls are TRBV28 and TRBJ1-4, with unresolved D. Looked up from germline, CDR1 is MDHEN and CDR2 is SYDVKM. The CDR3 loop spans 11 amino acids. V dropped 2 bases and J dropped 15 bases, with 10 bases sitting between them. DNA for the CDR3: TGTGCCAGCAGTTTACAGCGTTGGATGTTTTTT. Encoded protein: CASSLQRWMFF.

This clonotype came up many times. The chain has TRBV11-1 and TRBJ2-2; 9 bases fit TRBD1. The V gene's germline CDR1 is SGHAT and CDR2 FQDESV (reference sequence). This CDR3 is 16 amino acids long. Trimming at V came to 5 bases and at J to 3 bases, leaving 7 bases not matched to a gene. The CDR3 region has the DNA TGTGCCAGCAGCACCACAGGGGGCTCGGACACCGGGGAGCTGTTTTTT. Encoded protein: CASSTTGGSDTGELFF. Based on the CDR3 plus reference TRBV11-1 and TRBJ2-2, the full variable domain is EAEVAQSPRYKITEKSQAVAFWCDPISGHATLYWYRQILGQGPELLVQFQDESVVDDSQLPKDRFSAERLKGVDSTLKIQPAELGDSAMYLCASSTTGGSDTGELFFGEGSRLTVL.

Details on this clonotype: The limits of the CDR3 on the DNA are not certain, so only TCRdb's listed CDR3 is given. The V call is TRBV30, the J call TRBJ2-5; TRBD1 is the table's D call and was not checked against the DNA. The germline gives CDR1 GTSNPN, CDR2 SVGIG (reference sequence). Termini included, the CDR3 measures 20 amino acids. CDR3 amino acids: CAWGGQRPYGYTFGSGTQYF.

Turning to this clonotype: One end of the junction fails to match germline, which may point to a read error. This chain links TRBV7-7 with TRBJ2-3, with TRBD1 identical over 7 bases. This CDR3 has 14 amino acids. Germline V gene lookup returns CDR1 SSHAT and CDR2 FNYEAQ (reference sequence). In DNA form, the CDR3 reads TGTGCTAGCAGTACCGGGACAGCCACAGATACGCAGTATTTT. Protein: CASSTGTATDTQYF.

V usage is TRBV20-1 and J usage is TRBJ2-3, with TRBD2 matching 7 bases. V was clipped by 1 base and J by 5 bases; unmatched bases: 6. The CDR3 runs 14 residues. Germline CDR1 DFQATT, CDR2 SNEGSKA (reference sequence). The CDR3 sequence is CSARGGGSKDTQYF. The CDR3 coding sequence is TGCAGTGCTAGAGGGGGGGGGAGTAAAGATACGCAGTATTTT.

This chain uses TRBV5-1 with TRBJ2-1; 9 nucleotides align to TRBD2. Germline CDR1 SGHRS, CDR2 YFSETQ. The junction had 8 bases not matched to a gene; V was cut back by 4 bases and J by 6 bases. The CDR3 spans 15 residues. The CDR3 is CASSAGGGVSNEQFF. CDR3 DNA sequence: TGCGCCAGCAGCGCGGGGGGGGGCGTCTCCAATGAGCAGTTCTTC.

On this clonotype itself: This likely stems from a read error, as it lies one base from a far larger clone. The chain combines TRBV5-1 with TRBJ1-1; D possibly corresponds to TRBD1 (5 bases). This CDR3 region has 14 residues. Germline-derived CDR1 and CDR2 are SGHRS and YFSETQ. The CDR3 loop reads CASSLGRGHTEAFF. The CDR3 DNA sequence: TGTGCCAGCAGCTTGGGACGGGGACACACTGAAGCTTTCTTT.

This clonotype was detected many times. The genes are TRBV10-1 and TRBJ2-3; TRBD1 might be the D (5 bases). The V end was cut by 2 bases, the J end by 1 base, with 7 bases between. The CDR3 totals 14 residues. Germline V CDR1 and CDR2: WNHNN, SYGVQD (reference sequence). The CDR3 DNA reads TGCGCCAGCAGTGAGGACAGAGGCACAGATACGCAGTATTTT. It yields the protein CASSEDRGTDTQYF.

CDR3 protein: CAISESRGTGRNSPLHF. The CDR3 DNA is TGTGCCATCAGTGAGTCGAGGGGGACAGGGAGAAATTCACCCCTCCACTTT. The chain joins TRBV10-3 to TRBJ1-6; TRBD1 matches at 9 bases. CDR1 ENHRY and CDR2 SYGVKD come from the germline V gene. The CDR3 covers 17 residues. After removal of 0 bases from V and 7 bases from J, the junction contained 7 bases not matched to a gene.

This clonotype was observed many times. The chain couples TRBV10-3 to TRBJ1-4; D perhaps matches TRBD1 (6 bases). Germline V gives CDR1 ENHRY, CDR2 SYGVKD. The V end was cut by 0 bases, the J end by 8 bases, with 13 bases between. The CDR3 length is 15 residues. This CDR3 reads CAISESRGAGEKLFF. In nucleotides, the CDR3 is TGTGCCATCAGTGAGTCGCGGGGGGCCGGGGAAAAACTGTTTTTT.

This clonotype has a count of ten or more. The chain is built from TRBV30 and TRBJ2-7; D call uncertain. V was cut by 2 bases and J by 7 bases, with 15 bases left in between. The CDR3 length is 13 residues. From germline, CDR1 is GTSNPN and CDR2 SVGIG (reference sequence). For the CDR3, the DNA is TGTGCCTGGAGTAGTGGAGACGCTCTGGAGCAGTACTTC. It encodes CAWSSGDALEQYF. The full variable domain, in which reference TRBV30 and TRBJ2-7 provide the parts outside the CDR3, is SQTIHQWPATLVQPVGSPLSLECTVEGTSNPNLYWYRQAAGRGLQLLFYSVGIGQISSEVPQNLSASRPQDRQFILSSKKLLLSDSGFYLCAWSSGDALEQYFGPGTRLTVT.

This clonotype came up a few times. This chain uses TRBV7-9 with TRBJ1-2, with D possibly being TRBD1 (6 bases). V gave up 2 bases and J gave up 3 bases, with 10 bases separating them. In germline, CDR1 is SEHNR, CDR2 FQNEAQ (reference sequence). CDR3 length: 14 amino acids. The CDR3 reads CASSLTRGHYGYTF. The CDR3 nucleotides read TGTGCCAGCAGCTTAACCAGGGGACACTATGGCTACACCTTC.

The sample holds many counts of this clonotype. V usage is TRBV10-3 and J usage is TRBJ2-7; 8 bases agree with TRBD1. The CDR3 runs to 14 residues. J was trimmed by 1 base and V by 4 bases; bases with no gene match: 3. CDR1 and CDR2 from the germline V gene are ENHRY and SYGVKD. The CDR3 coding sequence is TGTGCCATCAGTGTGAGGACAGGGTCCTACGAGCAGTACTTC. This translates into CAISVRTGSYEQYF.

Many counts were recorded for this clonotype. J is TRBJ2-7 and V is TRBV6-2 or TRBV6-3, with D uncertain. With 0 bases removed from V and 3 bases from J, the gap between germline ends came to 6 bases. Germline CDR1 MNHEY, CDR2 SVGEGT. The CDR3 has 13 residues. DNA for the CDR3: TGTGCCAGCAGTTACTCAGACCGCTACGAGCAGTACTTC. Translated, it gives CASSYSDRYEQYF.

The chain employs TRBV4-1 and TRBJ1-4, with D perhaps matching TRBD1 (6 bases). V was cut by 0 bases and J by 8 bases, with 13 bases left in between. The CDR3 is 15 residues long. Per the germline V gene, CDR1 is MGHRA and CDR2 is YSYEKL. The CDR3 loop is CASSQDYGGREKLFF. The CDR3 DNA follows: TGCGCCAGCAGCCAAGATTACGGGGGGCGGGAAAAACTGTTTTTT.

This clonotype was seen many times. This chain links TRBV24-1 with TRBJ2-3; D not resolved. The V end lost 6 bases, the J end lost 3 bases, and 9 bases lay between the germline ends. The CDR3 length is 13 residues. Germline CDR1 KGHDR, CDR2 SFDVKD. The chain's CDR3 is CATSIGHTDTQYF. In nucleotides, the CDR3 is TGTGCCACCAGTATCGGGCATACAGATACGCAGTATTTT.

This clonotype was seen at least ten times. The chain has TRBV29-1 and TRBJ1-1; TRBD1 matches at 12 bases. The CDR3 sequence is 14 residues long. In germline, CDR1 is SQVTM, CDR2 ANQGSEA. The ends lost 3 bases at V and 11 bases at J; junction bases unmatched: 10. CDR3 in DNA: TGCAGCGTTGAGGGTTGGGACAGGGGGCTTAAGGCTTTCTTT. This sequence encodes CSVEGWDRGLKAFF.

This clonotype was counted at least ten times. This chain connects TRBV18 to TRBJ2-3; D is ambiguous. Looked up from germline, CDR1 is KGHSH and CDR2 is LQKENI. V was pared by 2 bases and J by 6 bases, with 9 bases between. The CDR3 consists of 13 residues. CDR3 protein: CASSPGIEDTQYF. In nucleotides, the CDR3 is TGTGCCAGCTCACCAGGAATAGAGGATACGCAGTATTTT.